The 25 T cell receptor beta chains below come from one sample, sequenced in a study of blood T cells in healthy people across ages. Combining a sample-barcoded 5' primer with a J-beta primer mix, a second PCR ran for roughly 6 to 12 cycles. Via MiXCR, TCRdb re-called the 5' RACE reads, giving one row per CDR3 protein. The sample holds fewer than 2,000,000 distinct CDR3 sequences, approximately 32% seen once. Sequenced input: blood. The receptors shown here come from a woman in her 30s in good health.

The CDR3 DNA follows: TGTGCCAGCAGTTTAGAGGGCAGGGGAATAGAGACCCAGTACTTC. It yields the protein CASSLEGRGIETQYF. The V gene is TRBV27, the J gene TRBJ2-5, with D perhaps TRBD1 (6 bases). V dropped 2 bases and J dropped 4 bases, with 14 bases sitting between them. CDR3 length: 15 amino acids. CDR1 and CDR2 from the germline V gene are MNHEY and SMNVEV (reference sequence).

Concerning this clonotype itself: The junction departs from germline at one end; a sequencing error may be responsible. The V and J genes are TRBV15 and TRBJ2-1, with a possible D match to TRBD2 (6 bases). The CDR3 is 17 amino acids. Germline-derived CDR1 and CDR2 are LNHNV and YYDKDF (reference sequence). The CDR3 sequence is CATKTSHISSSYNGQFF. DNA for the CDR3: TGTGCCACCAAGACTAGTCACATCTCCAGCTCCTACAATGGGCAGTTCTTC.

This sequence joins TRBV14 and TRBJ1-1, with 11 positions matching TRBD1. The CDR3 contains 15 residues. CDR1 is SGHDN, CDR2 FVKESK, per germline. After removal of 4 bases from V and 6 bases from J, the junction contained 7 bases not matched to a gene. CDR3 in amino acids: CASSPWTGGISEAFF. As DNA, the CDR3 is TGTGCCAGCAGCCCATGGACAGGGGGCATATCTGAAGCTTTCTTT. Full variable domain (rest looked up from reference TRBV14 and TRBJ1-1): EAGVTQFPSHSVIEKGQTVTLRCDPISGHDNLYWYRRVMGKEIKFLLHFVKESKQDESGMPNNRFLAERTGGTYSTLKVQPAELEDSGVYFCASSPWTGGISEAFFGQGTRLTVV.

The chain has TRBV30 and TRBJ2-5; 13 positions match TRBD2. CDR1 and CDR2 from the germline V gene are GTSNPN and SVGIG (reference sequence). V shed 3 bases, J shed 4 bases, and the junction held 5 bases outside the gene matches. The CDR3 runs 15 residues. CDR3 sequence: CAWRPGLAGSETQYF. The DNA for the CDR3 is TGTGCCTGGAGGCCGGGACTAGCGGGATCAGAGACCCAGTACTTC.

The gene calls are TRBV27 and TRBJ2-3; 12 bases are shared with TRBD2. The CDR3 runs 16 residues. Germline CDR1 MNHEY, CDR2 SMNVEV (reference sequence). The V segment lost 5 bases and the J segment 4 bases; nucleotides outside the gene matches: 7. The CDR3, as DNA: TGTGCCAGCAGTCTCGGGACTAGCGGGCCCGCAGATACGCAGTATTTT. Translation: CASSLGTSGPADTQYF.

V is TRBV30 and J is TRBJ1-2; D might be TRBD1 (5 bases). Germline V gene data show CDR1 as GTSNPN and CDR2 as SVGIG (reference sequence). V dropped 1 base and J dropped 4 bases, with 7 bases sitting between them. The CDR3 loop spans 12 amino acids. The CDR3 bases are TGTGCCTGGAGTGGGACATCCTATGGCTACACCTTC. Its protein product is CAWSGTSYGYTF.

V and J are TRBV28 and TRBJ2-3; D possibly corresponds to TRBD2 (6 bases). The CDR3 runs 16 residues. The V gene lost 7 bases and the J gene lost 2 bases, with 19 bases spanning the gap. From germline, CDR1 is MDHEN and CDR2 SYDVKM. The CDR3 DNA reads TGTGCCAGCAACACCAGGAGGGATTTTCACACAGATACGCAGTATTTT. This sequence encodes CASNTRRDFHTDTQYF.

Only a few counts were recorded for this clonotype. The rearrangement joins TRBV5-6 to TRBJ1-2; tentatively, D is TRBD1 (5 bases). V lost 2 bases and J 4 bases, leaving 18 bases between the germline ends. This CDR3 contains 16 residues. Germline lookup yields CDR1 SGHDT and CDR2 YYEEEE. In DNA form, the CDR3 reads TGTGCCAGCAGCTTTGGGGACCAGCCACGGGGCTATGGCTACACCTTC. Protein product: CASSFGDQPRGYGYTF.

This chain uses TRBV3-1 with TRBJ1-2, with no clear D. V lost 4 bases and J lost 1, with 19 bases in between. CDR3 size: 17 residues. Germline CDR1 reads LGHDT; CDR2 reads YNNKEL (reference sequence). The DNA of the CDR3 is TGTGCCAGCAGCCCGGAGCGACAAACCCCTCTTAACTATGGCTACACCTTC. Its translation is CASSPERQTPLNYGYTF.

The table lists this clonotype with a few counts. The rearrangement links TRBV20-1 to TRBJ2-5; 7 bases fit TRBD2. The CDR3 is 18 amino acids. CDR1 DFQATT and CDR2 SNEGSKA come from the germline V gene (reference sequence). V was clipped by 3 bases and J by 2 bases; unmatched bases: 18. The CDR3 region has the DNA TGCAGTGCTAGGGGGCGCCACCCGGGAGGATGGGGGCAAGAGACCCAGTACTTC. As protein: CSARGRHPGGWGQETQYF.

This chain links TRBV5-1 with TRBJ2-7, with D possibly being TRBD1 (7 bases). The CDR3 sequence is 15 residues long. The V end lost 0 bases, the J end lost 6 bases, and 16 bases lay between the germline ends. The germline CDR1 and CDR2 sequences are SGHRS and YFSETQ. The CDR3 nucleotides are TGCGCCAGCAGCTTGGCCAGGGGGGACAGCGGCGAGCAGTACTTC. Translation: CASSLARGDSGEQYF.

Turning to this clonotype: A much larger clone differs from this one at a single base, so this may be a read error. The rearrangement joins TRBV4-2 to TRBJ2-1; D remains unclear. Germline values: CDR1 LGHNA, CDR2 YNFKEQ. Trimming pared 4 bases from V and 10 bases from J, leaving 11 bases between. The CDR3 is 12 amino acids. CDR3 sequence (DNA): TGTGCCAGCAGCCCCAGACGGAGCGAGCAGTTCTTC. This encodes CASSPRRSEQFF.

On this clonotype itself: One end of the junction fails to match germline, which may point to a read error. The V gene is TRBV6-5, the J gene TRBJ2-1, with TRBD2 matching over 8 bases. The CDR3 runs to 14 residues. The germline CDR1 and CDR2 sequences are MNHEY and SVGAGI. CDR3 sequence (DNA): TGTGCCACTATAAGGACTAGCTCCTACAATAAGCAGTTCTTC. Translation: CATIRTSSYNKQFF.

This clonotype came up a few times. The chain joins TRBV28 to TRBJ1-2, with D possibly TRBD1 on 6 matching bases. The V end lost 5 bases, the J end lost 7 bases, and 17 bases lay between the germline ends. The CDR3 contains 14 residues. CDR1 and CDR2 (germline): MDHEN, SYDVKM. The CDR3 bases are TGTGCCAGCAGTCTTCCCGGGGGGGCGAGTGGCTACACCTTC. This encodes CASSLPGGASGYTF.

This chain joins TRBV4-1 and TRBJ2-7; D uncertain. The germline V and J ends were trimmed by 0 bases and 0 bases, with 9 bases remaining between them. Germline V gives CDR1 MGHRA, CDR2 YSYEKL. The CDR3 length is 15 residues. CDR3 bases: TGCGCCAGCAGCCAAGAGGTATTGGCCTCCTACGAGCAGTACTTC. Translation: CASSQEVLASYEQYF.

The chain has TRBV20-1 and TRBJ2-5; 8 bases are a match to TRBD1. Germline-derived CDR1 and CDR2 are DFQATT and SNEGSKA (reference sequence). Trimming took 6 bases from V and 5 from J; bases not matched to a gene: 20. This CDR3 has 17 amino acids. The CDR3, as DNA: TGCAGTGCCCGTGGACAGGGTCATTGGGGCAGACCGGAGACCCAGTACTTC. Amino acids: CSARGQGHWGRPETQYF.

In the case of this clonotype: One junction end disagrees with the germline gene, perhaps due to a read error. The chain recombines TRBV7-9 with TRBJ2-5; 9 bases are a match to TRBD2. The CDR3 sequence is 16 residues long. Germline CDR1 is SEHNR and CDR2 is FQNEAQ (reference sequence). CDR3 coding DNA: TGTACCAGCAGCTTAGCGAGCGGGAGGACTACGGGAGAGCAGTACTTC. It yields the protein CTSSLASGRTTGEQYF.

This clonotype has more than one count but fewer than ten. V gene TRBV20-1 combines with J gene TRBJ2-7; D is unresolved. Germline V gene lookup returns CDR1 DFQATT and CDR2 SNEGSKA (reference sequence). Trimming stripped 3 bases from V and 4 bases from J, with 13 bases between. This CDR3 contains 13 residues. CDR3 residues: CSAREGGRYEQYF. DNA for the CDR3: TGCAGTGCTAGGGAAGGCGGTCGGTACGAGCAGTACTTC.

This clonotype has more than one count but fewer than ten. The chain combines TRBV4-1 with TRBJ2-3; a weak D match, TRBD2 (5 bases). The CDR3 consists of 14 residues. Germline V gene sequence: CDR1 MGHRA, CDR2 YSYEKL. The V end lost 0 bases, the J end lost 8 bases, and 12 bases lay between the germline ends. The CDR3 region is CASSQEEGISTQYF. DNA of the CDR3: TGCGCCAGCAGCCAAGAAGAGGGAATTAGTACGCAGTATTTT.

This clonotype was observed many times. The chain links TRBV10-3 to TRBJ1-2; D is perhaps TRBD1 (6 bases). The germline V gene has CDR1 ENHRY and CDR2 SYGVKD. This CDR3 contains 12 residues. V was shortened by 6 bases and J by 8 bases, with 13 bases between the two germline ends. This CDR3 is CAIRGDISGYTF. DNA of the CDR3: TGTGCCATCAGGGGGGACATAAGCGGCTACACCTTC.

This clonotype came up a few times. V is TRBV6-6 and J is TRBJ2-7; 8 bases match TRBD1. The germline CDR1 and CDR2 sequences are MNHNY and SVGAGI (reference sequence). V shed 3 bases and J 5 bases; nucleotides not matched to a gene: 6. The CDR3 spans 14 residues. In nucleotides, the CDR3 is TGTGCCAGCAGTTATTCGGACAGGGAGGACGAGCAGTACTTC. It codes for CASSYSDREDEQYF.

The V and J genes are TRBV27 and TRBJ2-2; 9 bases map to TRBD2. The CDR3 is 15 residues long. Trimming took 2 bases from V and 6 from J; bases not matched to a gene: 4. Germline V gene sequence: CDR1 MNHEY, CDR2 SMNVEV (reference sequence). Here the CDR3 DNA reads TGTGCCAGCAGTTTAAGACTAGCGGATGCCGGGGAGCTGTTTTTT. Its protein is CASSLRLADAGELFF.

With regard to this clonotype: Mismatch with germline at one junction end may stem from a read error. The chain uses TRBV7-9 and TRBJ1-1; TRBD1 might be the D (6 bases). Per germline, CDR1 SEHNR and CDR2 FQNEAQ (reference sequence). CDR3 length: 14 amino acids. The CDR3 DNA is TGTGCCAGCAGCTTCCTCGACAGGAACCCTGAAGCTTTCTTT. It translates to CASSFLDRNPEAFF.

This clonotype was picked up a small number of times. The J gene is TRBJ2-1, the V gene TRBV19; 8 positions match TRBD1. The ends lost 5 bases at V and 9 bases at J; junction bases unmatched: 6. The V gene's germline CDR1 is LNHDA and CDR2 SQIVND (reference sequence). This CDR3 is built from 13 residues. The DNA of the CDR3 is TGTGCCAGTAGTCCCGCAGGGGGCAGTGAGCAGTTCTTC. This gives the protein CASSPAGGSEQFF.

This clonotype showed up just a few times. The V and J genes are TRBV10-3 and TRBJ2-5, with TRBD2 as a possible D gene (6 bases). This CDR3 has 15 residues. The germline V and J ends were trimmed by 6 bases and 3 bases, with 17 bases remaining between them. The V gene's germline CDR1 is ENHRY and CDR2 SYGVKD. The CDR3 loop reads CAIRGGTETEETQYF. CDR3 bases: TGTGCCATCAGGGGGGGTACCGAGACAGAAGAGACCCAGTACTTC.